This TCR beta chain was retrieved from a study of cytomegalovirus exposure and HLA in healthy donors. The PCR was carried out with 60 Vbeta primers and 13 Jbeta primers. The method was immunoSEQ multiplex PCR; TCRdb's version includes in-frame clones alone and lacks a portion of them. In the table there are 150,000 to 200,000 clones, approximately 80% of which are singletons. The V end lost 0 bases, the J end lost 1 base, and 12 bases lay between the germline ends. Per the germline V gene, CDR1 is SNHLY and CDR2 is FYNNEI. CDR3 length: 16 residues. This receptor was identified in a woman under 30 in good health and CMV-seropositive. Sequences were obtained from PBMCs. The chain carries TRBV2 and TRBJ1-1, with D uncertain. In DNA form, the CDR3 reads TGTGCCAGCAGTGAAGCGCTTCGGACTTCGAACACTGAAGCTTTCTTT. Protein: CASSEALRTSNTEAFF.